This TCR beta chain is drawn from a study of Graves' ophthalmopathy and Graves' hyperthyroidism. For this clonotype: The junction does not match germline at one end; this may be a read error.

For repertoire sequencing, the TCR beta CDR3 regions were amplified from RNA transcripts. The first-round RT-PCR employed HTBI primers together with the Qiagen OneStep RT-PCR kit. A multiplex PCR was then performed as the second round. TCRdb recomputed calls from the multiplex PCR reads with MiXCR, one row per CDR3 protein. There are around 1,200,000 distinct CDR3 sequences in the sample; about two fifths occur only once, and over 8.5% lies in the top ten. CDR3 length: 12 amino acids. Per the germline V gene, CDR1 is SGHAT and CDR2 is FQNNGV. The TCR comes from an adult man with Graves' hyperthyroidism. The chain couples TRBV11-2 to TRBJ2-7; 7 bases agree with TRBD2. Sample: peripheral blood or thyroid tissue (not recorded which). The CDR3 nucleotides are TGCAGCGGAGGCGGGAGTACCTACGAGCAGTACTTC. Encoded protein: CSGGGSTYEQYF.